The sequence of this T cell receptor beta chain was determined in a study of OX40 agonist ivuxolimab in advanced cancers. General notes on the study: Ivuxolimab was an agonistic, fully human IgG2 monoclonal antibody directed against OX40 (CD134), a costimulatory receptor. The paper reports the monotherapy dose-escalation portion (N of about 47 patients) of the phase I ivuxolimab trial. Patients were allowed to have had prior anti-PD-1, anti-PD-L1 or anti-CTLA-4 therapy, and around 41% of the dose-escalation patients had previously received checkpoint inhibitors. Partial responses occurred in three dose-escalation patients, of whom one had hepatocellular carcinoma and two had cutaneous melanoma. In the dose-escalation cohort, 82.7% of patients were male, and the mean age was around 60 years, with a range of about 20 to 90. Among the roughly 52 dose-escalation patients, around 19 had hepatocellular carcinoma, roughly 15 melanoma, 9 renal cell carcinoma and 9 head and neck cancer. Intravenous ivuxolimab was administered to patients every 2 weeks at six dose levels: 0.01, 0.1, 0.3, 1.5, 3 and 10 mg/kg. Peripheral TCRbeta sequencing aimed to test whether ivuxolimab altered TCR sequence diversity and caused clonal T-cell expansion.

Results the study describes overall, beyond this receptor: Low levels of normalized T-cell clonal expansion were also seen in some patients who did not respond. After ivuxolimab, expanded clones were on average more numerous among CD8+ T cells than among CD4+ T cells. Clonal expansion of both CD4+ and CD8+ blood T cells was observed from baseline to week 6 at doses 0.1 to 3.0 mg/kg. In the 0.1-3.0 mg/kg groups, partial responders had among the lowest normalized peripheral clonal expansion, particularly in CD8+ T cells. Which antigens the clonally expanded peripheral T cells were specific for was not determined.

Patients with a history of autoimmune disease or receiving systemic immunosuppression were excluded from the trial. Peripheral blood for TCR sequencing was collected from all dose cohorts at baseline, on cycle 4 day 1, and on cycle 7 day 1. The samples were drawn from a first-in-human, open-label, multicenter phase I dose-escalation trial of ivuxolimab. Adults with locally advanced or metastatic melanoma, renal cell, hepatocellular, or head and neck squamous cell carcinoma were enrolled in the trial. Before TCR sequencing, CD4+ and CD8+ T cells were separately sorted from peripheral blood. About this clone itself: Its antigen is unknown. Base qualities were left out, and no much larger clone turns up one base away.

From cysteine to phenylalanine, the CDR3 is 15 amino acids long. This entry keeps only the CDR3 DNA: 45 bases, framed from base 1. Sequences MNHNS (CDR1) and SASEGT (CDR2) are obtained from the germline V gene. Trimming takes 5 bases from V and 7 bases from J, and the germline ends sit 18 bases apart. To sequence the TCRbeta CDR3 region, genomic DNA was isolated from the sorted cells. The immunoSEQ Assay was used to sequence the TCRbeta CDR3 regions. TCRdb carries this immuneACCESS record with in-frame sequences only. Its versions omit some clonotypes, under half of them owing to an unresolved V gene in the studies checked, with the rest unexplained. For this sample there are about 100,000 clones; 70% to 90% appear just once. The ten top clones hold roughly 0.15% of the sample.

The specimen comprised CD4+ or CD8+ T cells sorted from blood, sampled in a trial of the OX40 agonist ivuxolimab. The chain was built from TRBV6-1 and TRBJ2-1, and the D gene may be TRBD1, 7 bases matching. The TCR comes from an adult with an advanced solid tumor such as melanoma, head and neck, liver or kidney cancer. The DNA reads TGTGCCAGCAGTCCGCGGGACAGCCGAAAGAATGAGCAGTTCTTC. This codes for CASSPRDSRKNEQFF.